Listed here is a single TCR beta chain. Its antigen is not identified. The CDR3 contains 15 residues. V lost 5 bases, J lost 7 bases, and 10 bases stayed unmatched. Germline CDR1 reads SGHVS; CDR2 reads FQNEAQ. The data originate from a study of CD8 T cells in ankylosing spondylitis. TCRdb redid the calling of the 5' RACE reads with MiXCR, one entry per CDR3 protein. The sample holds 200,000 or so distinct CDR3 sequences, approximately 12% seen once. General study points: Significant enrichment of disease-linked clones was reportedly seen in matched ankylosing spondylitis synovial fluid. Seemingly distinctive of ankylosing spondylitis blood was a TCR beta motif formed by eight highly homologous variants. Disease-linked clones displayed a CD8+ phenotype and appeared relatively rarely in peripheral blood.

The sequenced sample consisted of blood, either unsorted or a sorted T cell fraction (not recorded which). The rearrangement links TRBV7-8 to TRBJ2-1; 8 nucleotides line up with TRBD1. The TCR was taken from a female donor with ankylosing spondylitis or in good health (not recorded which). In DNA form, the CDR3 reads TGTGCCAGCAGCAAAAGGAGGACAGGGAATAATGAGCAGTTCTTC. This encodes CASSKRRTGNNEQFF.